Presented here are 21 T cell receptor beta chains from one specimen sequenced in a study of vaccination and CD4 T cells after COVID-19. The Oncomine TCR Beta short-read assay was applied to DNA of cultured CD4+ T cells. TCRdb re-derived calls from the PCR reads in MiXCR, one entry per CDR3 protein. In the table there are around 21,000 distinct CDR3 sequences, around two fifths of which are singletons. Described time point: late sampling 161 to 241 days after vaccination in three convalescent patients. The treatment here: roughly ten-day PBMC culture with coronavirus spike peptide pools or control peptides (ViraFEST assay). The antigens of these receptors remain unknown. The sequenced sample was CD4+ T cells from blood, cultured in vitro, obtained about 7 months after SARS-CoV-2 vaccination. The receptors were sampled from a human donor who had recovered from COVID-19.

The chain combines TRBV28 with TRBJ1-5; D is unresolved. CDR3 length: 15 amino acids. The V gene lost 4 bases and the J gene lost 2 bases, with 12 bases spanning the gap. Germline CDR1 and CDR2: MDHEN and SYDVKM. CDR3 DNA sequence: TGTGCCAGCAGTTATAAGGTAGAGGGCAATCAGCCCCAGCATTTT. Its protein is CASSYKVEGNQPQHF.

This clonotype was seen more than once but under ten times. The chain carries TRBV20-1 and TRBJ2-7; 7 bases align to TRBD2. CDR1 DFQATT and CDR2 SNEGSKA come from the germline V gene (reference sequence). The CDR3 runs 16 residues. The junction had 10 bases not matched to a gene; V was cut back by 2 bases and J by 0 bases. CDR3 coding DNA: TGCAGTGCTAGATCGATTCTAGCGGTGGACTCCTACGAGCAGTACTTC. Translating it yields CSARSILAVDSYEQYF.

This clonotype was detected once. This rearrangement joins TRBV6-1 to TRBJ1-6; D gene uncertain. The CDR3 consists of 15 residues. Germline-derived CDR1 and CDR2 are MNHNS and SASEGT. The V gene lost 3 bases and the J gene lost 3 bases, with 9 bases spanning the gap. The CDR3 reads CASSETTYYNSPLHF. DNA of the CDR3: TGTGCCAGCAGTGAGACGACCTACTATAATTCACCCCTCCACTTT.

V and J are TRBV7-8 and TRBJ1-5; D ambiguous. Deletions cut 5 bases from V and 5 bases from J, with 13 bases between. Germline V CDR1 and CDR2: SGHVS, FQNEAQ. This CDR3 is 14 amino acids long. The CDR3 region is CASSPLTLDQPQHF. CDR3 DNA: TGTGCCAGCAGCCCCTTAACTTTGGATCAGCCCCAGCATTTT.

This clonotype appeared a few times. V and J are TRBV20-1 and TRBJ2-1; 14 nucleotides agree with TRBD2. The germline gives CDR1 DFQATT, CDR2 SNEGSKA (reference sequence). The CDR3 spans 15 residues. The ends lost 6 bases at V and 4 bases at J; junction bases unmatched: 5. CDR3 nucleotide sequence: TGCAGTGCGGTGGGACTAGCGGGGGCATACAATGAGCAGTTCTTC. Protein product: CSAVGLAGAYNEQFF.

This clonotype has only a few counts. The chain is built from TRBV20-1 and TRBJ1-1; 10 bases align to TRBD1. The CDR3 is 14 residues long. In germline, CDR1 is DFQATT, CDR2 SNEGSKA (reference sequence). V dropped 1 base and J dropped 2; count of bases not matched to a gene: 1. CDR3 nucleotide sequence: TGCAGTGCTAGAGGGGACAGGGGTAACACTGAAGCTTTCTTT. Translating it yields CSARGDRGNTEAFF.

A single count supports this clonotype. A read error may account for a junction end that differs from germline. J is TRBJ1-1 and V is TRBV2, with D unclear. CDR3 size: 16 residues. The germline CDR1 and CDR2 sequences are SNHLY and FYNNEI. The CDR3: CASSELSSGMNTEAFF. The CDR3 DNA sequence: TGTGCCAGCAGTGAACTCTCGTCAGGCATGAACACTGAAGCCTTCTTT.

The chain combines TRBV29-1 with TRBJ2-3; D possibly corresponds to TRBD2 (6 bases). The CDR3 length is 13 residues. The germline V gene has CDR1 SQVTM and CDR2 ANQGSEA. The germline V and J ends were trimmed by 7 bases and 1 base, with 12 bases remaining between them. In DNA form, the CDR3 reads TGCAGCGGCCGAGGCGGGGGCACAGATACGCAGTATTTT. It translates to CSGRGGGTDTQYF.

This clonotype showed up just a few times. The chain has TRBV20-1 and TRBJ2-3, with TRBD2 identical over 7 bases. The CDR3 contains 13 residues. V lost 7 bases to trimming and J lost 0 bases; unmatched junction nucleotides: 4. Germline CDR1 is DFQATT and CDR2 is SNEGSKA (reference sequence). The CDR3 loop is CSVKRGSTDTQYF. In DNA form, the CDR3 reads TGCAGTGTAAAGCGGGGAAGCACAGATACGCAGTATTTT.

The rearrangement links TRBV10-2 to TRBJ2-7; D uncertain. The length of the CDR3 is 14 residues. V lost 0 bases and J lost 9, with 15 bases in between. Germline lookup yields CDR1 WSHSY and CDR2 SAAADI. The CDR3 is CASSESLPPLRQYF. CDR3 nucleotides: TGCGCCAGCAGTGAGTCTTTGCCTCCTCTACGGCAGTACTTC.

This clonotype was seen more than once but under ten times. The chain uses TRBV19 and TRBJ2-1; D is possibly TRBD1 (6 bases). The CDR3 covers 14 residues. Trimming removed 8 bases from V and 6 bases from J, with 17 bases in between. Germline V CDR1 and CDR2: LNHDA, SQIVND (reference sequence). The chain's CDR3 is CASFSGGWSNEQFF. CDR3 coding DNA: TGTGCCAGTTTTAGTGGGGGCTGGTCCAATGAGCAGTTCTTC.

This clonotype was recorded a few times. J is TRBJ1-1 and V is TRBV19, with D tentatively TRBD1 (6 bases). This CDR3 comprises 14 residues. Germline V lookup: CDR1 LNHDA, CDR2 SQIVND (reference sequence). The V end lost 5 bases, the J end lost 1 base, and 11 bases lay between the germline ends. The CDR3 bases are TGTGCCAGTAGTGCTGACAGGTGGAACACTGAAGCTTTCTTT. It is translated as CASSADRWNTEAFF.

The chain combines TRBV12-3 or TRBV12-4 with TRBJ2-5; maybe TRBD2 (5 bases). The CDR3 loop spans 13 amino acids. V gave up 2 bases and J gave up 5 bases, with 9 bases separating them. The CDR3 protein is CASSLSPGETQYF. As DNA, the CDR3 is TGTGCCAGCAGTTTATCGCCGGGGGAGACCCAGTACTTC.

There are a few counts of this clonotype. CDR3 residues: CAIAGTSGSADEQFF. The CDR3 nucleotides read TGTGCCATCGCCGGGACTAGCGGGAGTGCGGATGAGCAGTTCTTC. This chain links TRBV10-3 with TRBJ2-1; 14 bases map to TRBD2. Trimming removed 8 bases from V and 8 bases from J; junction bases left unmatched: 8. The length of the CDR3 is 15 residues. Germline-derived CDR1 and CDR2 are ENHRY and SYGVKD.

This sequence joins TRBV27 and TRBJ2-7; D gene uncertain. From germline, CDR1 is MNHEY and CDR2 SMNVEV (reference sequence). The CDR3 has 14 amino acids. V was pared by 3 bases and J by 0 bases, with 9 bases between. The CDR3 loop reads CASSFRRSSYEQYF. CDR3 DNA sequence: TGTGCCAGCAGTTTTAGGCGGAGCTCCTACGAGCAGTACTTC.

The V call is TRBV20-1, the J call TRBJ2-2; D call uncertain. V was pared by 1 base and J by 1 base, with 13 bases between. In germline, CDR1 is DFQATT, CDR2 SNEGSKA (reference sequence). The CDR3 runs to 16 residues. CDR3 sequence: CSARGPRSQNTGELFF. CDR3 DNA: TGCAGTGCTAGAGGCCCCAGGTCACAGAACACCGGGGAGCTGTTTTTT.

This chain uses TRBV23-1 with TRBJ2-7; possibly TRBD2 for D (5 bases). TRBV23-1 is assigned to the ORF class and has an uncertain function. This CDR3 comprises 13 residues. The germline V and J ends were trimmed by 0 bases and 2 bases, with 5 bases remaining between them. The CDR3 loop reads CASSQSEAYEQYF. CDR3 nucleotide sequence: TGCGCCAGCAGTCAATCGGAGGCCTACGAGCAGTACTTC.

This chain uses TRBV19 with TRBJ1-2, with TRBD1 as a possible D gene (5 bases). Trimming stripped 5 bases from V and 8 bases from J, with 18 bases between. This CDR3 has 14 amino acids. CDR1 and CDR2 from the germline V gene are LNHDA and SQIVND (reference sequence). CDR3 nucleotides: TGTGCCAGTAGTCCGGAGGGAGGTTGGGGCGGCTACACCTTC. Protein: CASSPEGGWGGYTF.

The chain joins TRBV15 to TRBJ2-7; D call uncertain. The CDR3 is 17 amino acids. Germline CDR1 and CDR2: LNHNV and YYDKDF (reference sequence). With 0 bases removed from V and 2 bases from J, the gap between germline ends came to 17 bases. The CDR3 DNA reads as TGTGCCACCAGCAGAGATAGATCGGCGACGGTAACCTACGAGCAGTACTTC. Amino acid sequence: CATSRDRSATVTYEQYF.

The chain joins TRBV20-1 to TRBJ2-5; 12 nucleotides agree with TRBD2. V lost 5 bases, J lost 5 bases, and 9 bases stayed unmatched. Germline CDR1 DFQATT, CDR2 SNEGSKA (reference sequence). The CDR3 consists of 15 residues. The CDR3 here is CSAPRLAGVRETQYF. In DNA, the CDR3 is TGCAGTGCTCCTAGACTAGCGGGAGTTCGGGAGACCCAGTACTTC.

V usage is TRBV6-1 and J usage is TRBJ1-2, with a possible D match to TRBD1 (6 bases). V lost 10 bases to trimming and J lost 3 bases, with 18 bases between them. The germline gives CDR1 MNHNS, CDR2 SASEGT. The CDR3 extends over 14 amino acids. The CDR3 sequence is CATAPDRTYYGYTF. The CDR3 coding sequence is TGTGCCACCGCACCCGACAGGACCTACTATGGCTACACCTTC.